This entry lists 29 T cell receptor beta chains sequenced from one sample in a study of blood T cell repertoires in COVID-19. Measured with immunoSEQ multiplex PCR; TCRdb has only the in-frame clones, and not every one. The sample has 170,000 or so clones; 90% are singletons. Sample: peripheral blood. These receptors were collected from a man between 50 and 59 years old with acute or convalescent COVID-19.

This chain uses TRBV6-4 with TRBJ2-3, with 7 positions matching TRBD1. CDR1 is MRHNA, CDR2 SNTAGT, per germline. J gave up 6 bases and V 6 bases, and 6 bases lay outside the gene matches. This CDR3 has 13 amino acids. The CDR3 region is CASSVDRVDTQYF. Here the CDR3 DNA reads TGTGCCAGCAGCGTCGACAGGGTTGATACGCAGTATTTT.

The rearrangement links TRBV27 to TRBJ1-6, with unresolved D. This CDR3 spans 15 amino acids. From germline, CDR1 is MNHEY and CDR2 SMNVEV (reference sequence). V shed 10 bases and J shed 7 bases, with 20 bases lying between them. CDR3 coding DNA: TGTGCCACAACCCCCCGGTCACAGCCCAATTCACCCCTCCACTTT. It specifies CATTPRSQPNSPLHF.

The V and J genes are TRBV7-2 and TRBJ1-3; 10 positions agree with TRBD1. The V and J ends lost 1 base and 7 bases, in that order; junction bases with no gene match: 4. This CDR3 comprises 15 residues. Germline V CDR1 and CDR2: SGHTA, FQGNSA. Written as DNA, the CDR3 is TGTGCCAGCAGCTTAGAGGGACAGGGGACGAACACCATATATTTT. Protein sequence: CASSLEGQGTNTIYF. Drawing the rest from reference TRBV7-2 and TRBJ1-3, the complete variable domain is GAGVSQSPSNKVTEKGKDVELRCDPISGHTALYWYRQSLGQGLEFLIYFQGNSAPDKSGLPSDRFSAERTGGSVSTLTIQRTQQEDSAVYLCASSLEGQGTNTIYFGEGSWLTVV.

This sequence joins TRBV5-1 and TRBJ2-2; possibly TRBD1 for D (6 bases). V shed 3 bases and J shed 4 bases, with 16 bases lying between them. The germline CDR1 and CDR2 sequences are SGHRS and YFSETQ. The CDR3 is made up of 16 amino acids. The CDR3 DNA reads TGCGCCAGCAGCTCCCGCCGGACAGAGAGCACCGGGGAGCTGTTTTTT. Translating gives CASSSRRTESTGELFF.

The genes are TRBV23-1 and TRBJ2-7, with D unresolved. TRBV23-1 is annotated as an ORF whose role is uncertain. The length of the CDR3 is 15 residues. The V and J ends lost 2 bases and 6 bases respectively, with 17 bases between them. The CDR3 bases are TGCGCCAGCAGTCAAAAGAGGCGAAAGAGGTGCGAGCAGTACGTC. Amino acids: CASSQKRRKRCEQYV.

This clone showed up just a few times. Other DNA sequences in this sample translate to the same CDR3. This chain uses TRBV7-9 with TRBJ2-2, with D possibly being TRBD1 (5 bases). V was shortened by 2 bases and J by 6 bases, with 7 bases between the two germline ends. Germline V gene sequence: CDR1 SEHNR, CDR2 FQNEAQ (reference sequence). The CDR3 extends over 13 amino acids. The CDR3 DNA is TGTGCCAGCAGCTTATTAGGGGCCGGGGAGCTGTTTTTT. Protein: CASSLLGAGELFF.

The chain couples TRBV4-1 to TRBJ1-5; D gene ambiguous. This CDR3 spans 16 amino acids. Germline V lookup: CDR1 MGHRA, CDR2 YSYEKL. V was cut by 4 bases and J by 2 bases, with 15 bases left in between. The CDR3 here is CASSLRSVPGNQPQHF. The CDR3 DNA sequence: TGCGCCAGCAGCCTCCGGAGCGTTCCGGGCAATCAGCCCCAGCATTTT.

The chain couples TRBV11-2 to TRBJ2-4, with TRBD2 identical over 9 bases. Germline V CDR1 and CDR2: SGHAT, FQNNGV. The J segment lost 8 bases and the V segment lost 1 base, leaving 9 bases of the junction unmatched. The CDR3 runs 16 residues. The CDR3 sequence: CASSLAGGGASYIQYF. The CDR3 DNA follows: TGTGCCAGCAGCTTAGCGGGCGGGGGGGCTAGTTACATTCAGTACTTC.

The V call is TRBV4-2, the J call TRBJ1-2; possible D gene TRBD1, 6 bases. The CDR3 runs 15 residues. CDR1 and CDR2 from the germline V gene are LGHNA and YNFKEQ. The V and J ends lost 0 bases and 6 bases respectively, with 14 bases between them. CDR3 amino acids: CASSQEPAGVHGYTF. The CDR3 DNA follows: TGTGCCAGCAGCCAAGAACCGGCAGGGGTCCATGGCTACACCTTC.

This chain uses TRBV10-3 with TRBJ1-6, with D possibly TRBD1 on 6 matching bases. The germline V gene has CDR1 ENHRY and CDR2 SYGVKD. The CDR3 totals 16 residues. Trimming left V 4 bases short and J 5 bases short, with 15 bases between. DNA of the CDR3: TGTGCCATCAGTGCCGGGTCGACAGGAGATAATTCACCCCTCCACTTT. Translating gives CAISAGSTGDNSPLHF.

In regard to this clone: Other DNA sequences in this specimen translate into the identical CDR3. The chain is built from TRBV7-9 and TRBJ2-3; 8 nucleotides line up with TRBD1. J lost 6 bases, V lost 6 bases, and 2 bases had no gene match. The germline CDR1 and CDR2 sequences are SEHNR and FQNEAQ (reference sequence). This CDR3 is 12 amino acids long. CDR3 loop: CASSPGGDTQYF. The CDR3 coding sequence is TGTGCCAGCAGTCCAGGGGGCGATACGCAGTATTTT.

The gene calls are TRBV6-6 and TRBJ1-3; a weak D match, TRBD1 (5 bases). The CDR3 has 15 residues. CDR1 and CDR2 from the germline V gene are MNHNY and SVGAGI (reference sequence). Trimming took 5 bases from V and 0 from J, leaving 11 bases between them. CDR3 sequence: CASSNQGFSGNTIYF. CDR3 bases: TGTGCCAGCAGTAACCAGGGATTCTCTGGAAACACCATATATTTT.

The chain is built from TRBV30 and TRBJ1-4; TRBD1 might be the D (5 bases). CDR1 GTSNPN and CDR2 SVGIG come from the germline V gene (reference sequence). V lost 3 bases, J lost 10 bases, and 9 bases lay in between. This CDR3 contains 11 residues. CDR3 protein: CAWRLGGKLFF. CDR3 bases: TGTGCCTGGAGGCTGGGGGGAAAACTGTTTTTT. The complete variable domain, with remaining parts taken from reference TRBV30 and TRBJ1-4, reads SQTIHQWPATLVQPVGSPLSLECTVEGTSNPNLYWYRQAAGRGLQLLFYSVGIGQISSEVPQNLSASRPQDRQFILSSKKLLLSDSGFYLCAWRLGGKLFFGSGTQLSVL.

The chain recombines TRBV27 with TRBJ1-2, with 7 bases fitting TRBD1. The CDR3 consists of 14 residues. Germline V gene sequence: CDR1 MNHEY, CDR2 SMNVEV (reference sequence). After removal of 6 bases from V and 6 bases from J, the junction contained 10 bases not matched to a gene. The CDR3 loop is CASSLLRGEDGYTF. CDR3 nucleotide sequence: TGTGCCAGCAGCCTTCTCAGGGGGGAAGATGGCTACACCTTC.

This chain uses TRBV10-3 with TRBJ2-6; 12 positions match TRBD1. There are 20 residues in the CDR3. The germline V gene encodes CDR1 ENHRY and CDR2 SYGVKD. Unmatched junction bases numbered 13, after V lost 6 bases and J lost 1 base. The CDR3 here is CAISPSRGQGAGSGANVLTF. For the CDR3, the DNA is TGTGCCATCAGCCCGTCTCGGGGACAGGGGGCCGGGTCTGGGGCCAACGTCCTGACTTTC.

Here the CDR3 reads CASSRGLAGASSYNEQFF. The DNA of the CDR3 is TGTGCCAGCAGCCGCGGACTAGCGGGGGCCTCCTCCTACAATGAGCAGTTCTTC. The rearrangement uses TRBV11-2 and TRBJ2-1, with TRBD2 identical over 13 bases. Germline lookup yields CDR1 SGHAT and CDR2 FQNNGV. Trimming took 5 bases from V and 0 from J; bases not matched to a gene: 7. The CDR3 extends over 18 amino acids.

The chain links TRBV2 to TRBJ1-5; 7 bases align to TRBD1. This CDR3 region has 12 residues. Per the germline V gene, CDR1 is SNHLY and CDR2 is FYNNEI. With V trimmed by 4 bases and J by 6 bases, 0 bases remained unmatched. The DNA for the CDR3 is TGTGCCAGCAGTGGGGACAGTCAGCCCCAGCATTTT. As protein: CASSGDSQPQHF.

The chain recombines TRBV11-2 with TRBJ2-2, with a tentative D call TRBD2 (6 bases). The germline gives CDR1 SGHAT, CDR2 FQNNGV. This CDR3 contains 13 residues. Trimming took 8 bases from V and 3 from J, leaving 10 bases between them. This chain's CDR3 is CASRDFHTGELFF. The CDR3 nucleotides read TGTGCCAGCCGGGACTTCCACACCGGGGAGCTGTTTTTT.

The rearrangement joins TRBV6-2 or TRBV6-3 to TRBJ1-2; weak D call: TRBD1 (6 bases). Germline V gene data show CDR1 as MNHEY and CDR2 as SVGEGT. This CDR3 has 16 residues. V gave up 5 bases and J gave up 4 bases, with 20 bases separating them. CDR3 coding DNA: TGTGCCAGCAGTACCGCCAGATTAGGACAGATCTATGGCTACACCTTC. It codes for CASSTARLGQIYGYTF.

CDR3 residues: CASSLGSGTGFNSPLHF. Here the CDR3 DNA reads TGTGCCAGCAGCTTGGGTTCCGGGACAGGATTTAATTCACCCCTCCACTTT. The rearrangement joins TRBV5-8 to TRBJ1-6; 8 nucleotides agree with TRBD1. Germline trimming cut 0 bases from V and 6 bases from J; bases unmatched to any gene: 8. This CDR3 is built from 17 residues. Germline values: CDR1 SGHTS, CDR2 YDEGEE.

This clone was seen a handful of times. This chain uses TRBV9 with TRBJ1-4; 8 bases fit TRBD1. The CDR3 is 15 amino acids. After removal of 3 bases from V and 2 bases from J, the junction contained 3 bases not matched to a gene. CDR1 is SGDLS, CDR2 YYNGEE, per germline. In nucleotides, the CDR3 is TGTGCCAGCAGCGCTTGGACAGGGACTAATGAAAAACTGTTTTTT. Its protein is CASSAWTGTNEKLFF. Based on the CDR3 plus reference TRBV9 and TRBJ1-4, the full variable domain is DSGVTQTPKHLITATGQRVTLRCSPRSGDLSVYWYQQSLDQGLQFLIQYYNGEERAKGNILERFSAQQFPDLHSELNLSSLELGDSALYFCASSAWTGTNEKLFFGSGTQLSVL.

The rearrangement links TRBV18 to TRBJ1-1; 7 nucleotides agree with TRBD1. The CDR3 extends over 12 amino acids. Losses at the gene ends were 5 bases for V and 10 bases for J; bases not matched to a gene: 7. CDR1 is KGHSH, CDR2 LQKENI, per germline. The CDR3 loop is CASSDQGGLAFF. CDR3 nucleotides: TGTGCCAGCTCAGACCAGGGGGGATTAGCTTTCTTT.

V and J are TRBV9 and TRBJ2-3; 12 bases fit TRBD2. Trimming cost V 0 bases and J 7 bases; bases outside gene matches: 6. The CDR3 runs to 16 residues. Germline-derived CDR1 and CDR2 are SGDLS and YYNGEE. Written as DNA, the CDR3 is TGTGCCAGCAGCGTAGGATCTAGCGGGGGGGCAAATACGCAGTATTTT. This translates into CASSVGSSGGANTQYF.

The chain joins TRBV19 to TRBJ2-7; D may be TRBD1 (6 bases). Germline lookup yields CDR1 LNHDA and CDR2 SQIVND (reference sequence). The length of the CDR3 is 14 residues. Trimming shortened V by 6 bases and J by 2 bases, and 14 bases separated the two germline ends. Written as DNA, the CDR3 is TGTGCCAGTAGGAGGACAGCCTTAGCCTACGAGCAGTACGTC. Amino acid sequence: CASRRTALAYEQYV.

This clone has only a few counts. The CDR3 bases are TGTGCCAGCAGCTTAATGGGCCAGTACAATGAGCAGTTCTTC. Its protein product is CASSLMGQYNEQFF. The chain uses TRBV11-2 and TRBJ2-1; D gene uncertain. The V end lost 2 bases, the J end lost 4 bases, and 9 bases lay between the germline ends. The CDR3 sequence is 14 residues long. Germline V gene sequence: CDR1 SGHAT, CDR2 FQNNGV.

This chain joins TRBV28 and TRBJ2-2; maybe TRBD2 (7 bases). The CDR3 runs to 15 residues. Germline V gene sequence: CDR1 MDHEN, CDR2 SYDVKM. Trimming removed 5 bases from V and 0 bases from J, with 10 bases in between. The CDR3 here is CASSPGGPNTGELFF. Written as DNA, the CDR3 is TGTGCCAGCAGTCCGGGGGGCCCGAACACCGGGGAGCTGTTTTTT.

This chain links TRBV10-3 with TRBJ2-1; TRBD2 matches at 12 bases. Germline-derived CDR1 and CDR2 are ENHRY and SYGVKD. V gave up 4 bases and J gave up 4 bases; unmatched junction bases: 8. The CDR3 runs 17 residues. The CDR3 loop is CAISGDGGTSGYNEQFF. The CDR3, as DNA: TGTGCCATCAGTGGTGACGGGGGGACTAGCGGGTACAATGAGCAGTTCTTC.

The genes are TRBV13 and TRBJ2-2, with D possibly being TRBD1 (5 bases). Germline V lookup: CDR1 PRHDT, CDR2 FYEKMQ (reference sequence). This CDR3 spans 15 amino acids. With 3 bases removed from V and 2 bases from J, the gap between germline ends came to 10 bases. The CDR3 spells CASSFGDSNTGELFF. CDR3 in DNA: TGTGCCAGCAGCTTTGGAGACAGCAACACCGGGGAGCTGTTTTTT.

The chain has TRBV27 and TRBJ2-7; a possible D gene is TRBD1 (5 bases). Deletions cut 4 bases from V and 4 bases from J, with 14 bases between. The CDR3 has 14 residues. Looked up from germline, CDR1 is MNHEY and CDR2 is SMNVEV (reference sequence). The CDR3 DNA reads TGTGCCAGCAGTTCCACCACGACAGCATACGAGCAGTACTTC. It is translated as CASSSTTTAYEQYF.